The T cell receptor (beta chain) described here comes from a study of T cell changes during pregnancy in multiple sclerosis (dated by TCRdb to between 2017 and 2020). Turning to the overall study: Changes in the T cell repertoire over the course of pregnancy were examined in this study in women with multiple sclerosis.

With respect to this clone: Its binding antigen is unknown. Per-base qualities were not stored, and no clone one base away is much larger.

The CDR3 covers 12 residues, taking in both the cysteine and the phenylalanine. Of all the DNA, just the CDR3 is kept, 36 bases in frame from base 1. The junction shows trimming of 3 bases on V and 5 bases on J, plus 7 bases between the germline ends. CDR1 and CDR2, per the germline V gene, are MNHNS and SASEGT. Preparation of the library involved the immunoSEQ multiplex PCR assay. TCRdb obtained this table from immuneACCESS and retained in-frame rearrangements with V and J assigned. These tables miss some clones; where compared with another copy, unresolved V genes account for less than half of the shortfall, and the remainder is unexplained. The sample contains about 77,000 clones, 75% to 90% of them found a single time. Jointly, the top ten make up 1.9% of the sample.

The chain is assembled from TRBV6-1 and TRBJ1-1, with TRBD1 perhaps the D gene, on 5 matching bases. The clonotype was recovered from a female donor with multiple sclerosis, enrolled in a pregnancy study. The sample here was peripheral blood, taken before pregnancy. The DNA is TGTGCCAGCAGTGACAGGGTAACTGAAGCTTTCTTT. It is translated as CASSDRVTEAFF.